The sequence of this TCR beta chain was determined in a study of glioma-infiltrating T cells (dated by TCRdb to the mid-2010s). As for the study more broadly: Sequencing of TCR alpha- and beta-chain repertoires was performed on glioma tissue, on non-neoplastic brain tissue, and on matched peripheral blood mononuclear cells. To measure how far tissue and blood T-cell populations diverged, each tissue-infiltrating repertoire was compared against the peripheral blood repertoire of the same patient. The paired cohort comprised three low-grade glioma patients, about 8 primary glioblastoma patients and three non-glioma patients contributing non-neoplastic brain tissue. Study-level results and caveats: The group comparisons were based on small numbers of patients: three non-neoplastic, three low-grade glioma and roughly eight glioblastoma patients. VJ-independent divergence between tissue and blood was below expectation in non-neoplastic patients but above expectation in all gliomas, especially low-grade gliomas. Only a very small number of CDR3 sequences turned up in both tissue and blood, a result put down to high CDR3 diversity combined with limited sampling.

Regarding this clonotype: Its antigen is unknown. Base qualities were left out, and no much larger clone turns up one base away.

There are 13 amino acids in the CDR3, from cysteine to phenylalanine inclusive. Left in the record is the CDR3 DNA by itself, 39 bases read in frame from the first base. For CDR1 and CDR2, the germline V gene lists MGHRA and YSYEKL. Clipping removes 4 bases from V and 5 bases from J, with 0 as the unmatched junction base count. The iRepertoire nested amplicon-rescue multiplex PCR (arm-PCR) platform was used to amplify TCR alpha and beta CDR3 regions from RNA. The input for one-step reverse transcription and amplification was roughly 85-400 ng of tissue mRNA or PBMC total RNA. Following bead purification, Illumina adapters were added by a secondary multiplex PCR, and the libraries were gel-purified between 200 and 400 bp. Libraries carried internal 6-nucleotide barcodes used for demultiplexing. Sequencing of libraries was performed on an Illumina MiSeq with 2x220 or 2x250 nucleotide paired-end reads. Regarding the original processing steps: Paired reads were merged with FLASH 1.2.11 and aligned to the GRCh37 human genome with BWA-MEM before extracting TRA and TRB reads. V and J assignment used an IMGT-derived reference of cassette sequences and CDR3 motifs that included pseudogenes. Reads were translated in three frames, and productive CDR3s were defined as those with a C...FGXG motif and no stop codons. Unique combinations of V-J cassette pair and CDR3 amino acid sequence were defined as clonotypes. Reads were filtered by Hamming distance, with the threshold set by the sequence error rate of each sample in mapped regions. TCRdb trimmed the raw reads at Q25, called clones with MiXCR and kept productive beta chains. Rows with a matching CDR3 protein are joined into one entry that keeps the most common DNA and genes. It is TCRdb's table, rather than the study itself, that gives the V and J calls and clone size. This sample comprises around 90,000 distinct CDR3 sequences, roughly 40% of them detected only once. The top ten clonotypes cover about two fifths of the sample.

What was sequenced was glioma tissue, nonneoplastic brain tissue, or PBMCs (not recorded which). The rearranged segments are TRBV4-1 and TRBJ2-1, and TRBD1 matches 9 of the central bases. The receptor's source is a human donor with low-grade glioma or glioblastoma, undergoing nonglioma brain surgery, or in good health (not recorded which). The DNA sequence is TGCGCCAGCAGCCGACAGGGGGACAATGAGCAGTTCTTC. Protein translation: CASSRQGDNEQFF.